A selection of T cell receptor beta chains follows, all from one sample in a study of cytomegalovirus exposure and HLA in healthy donors. Method: immunoSEQ multiplex PCR; TCRdb's copy keeps in-frame clones and lacks some. Of around 150,000 clones listed, approximately 81% are singletons. The specimen sequenced was PBMCs. All receptors derive from a man younger than 35 in good health and CMV-seropositive. Both conserved end residues are part of each CDR3. A D gene is named only where the DNA matches it firmly. Clone size, where shown, is once, few, many, or a class for clones that have expanded.

V gene: TRBV6-1
J gene: TRBJ2-3
clone size: .
CDR3 length: 15
D gene: TRBD2
CDR3 DNA: TGTGCCAGCAGTGTCGTGGCGGGGGGGCCCGATACGCAGTATTTT
CDR3 protein: CASSVVAGGPDTQYF

V gene: TRBV6-4
J gene: TRBJ2-1
clone size: .
CDR3 length: 16
D gene: TRBD2
CDR3 DNA: TGTGCCAGCAGTGCATCCCCGGGACTAGCGGGGAATGAGCAGTTCTTC
CDR3 protein: CASSASPGLAGNEQFF

V gene: TRBV9
J gene: TRBJ1-1
clone size: .
CDR3 length: 14
D gene: TRBD1
CDR3 DNA: TGTGCCAGCAGCGTAGAGGCAGGGGGCACTGAAGCTTTCTTT
CDR3 protein: CASSVEAGGTEAFF

V gene: TRBV28
J gene: TRBJ1-2
clone size: .
CDR3 length: 13
D gene: TRBD1
CDR3 DNA: TGTGCCAGCAGTGTAGGACAGGACTATGGCTACACCTTC
CDR3 protein: CASSVGQDYGYTF

V gene: TRBV18
J gene: TRBJ2-7
clone size: .
CDR3 length: 15
D gene: TRBD1
CDR3 DNA: TGTGCCAGCTCACCACTCGGGACAGGCCCCTACGAGCAGTACTTC
CDR3 protein: CASSPLGTGPYEQYF

V gene: TRBV12-5
J gene: TRBJ2-1
clone size: .
CDR3 length: 15
D gene: .
CDR3 DNA: TGTGCTAGTGGTTTGGACTGGGGCCCCTACAATGAGCAGTTCTTC
CDR3 protein: CASGLDWGPYNEQFF

V gene: TRBV5-6
J gene: TRBJ2-1
clone size: once
CDR3 length: 14
D gene: .
CDR3 DNA: TGTGCCAGCAGCTTGGACACCTCCTACAATGAGCAGTTCTTC
CDR3 protein: CASSLDTSYNEQFF

V gene: TRBV6-1
J gene: TRBJ2-6
clone size: .
CDR3 length: 15
D gene: .
CDR3 DNA: TGTGCCAGCAGTGAACCCACCTCTGGGGCCAACGGCCTGACTTTC
CDR3 protein: CASSEPTSGANGLTF

V gene: TRBV11-2
J gene: TRBJ2-7
clone size: .
CDR3 length: 12
D gene: TRBD2
CDR3 DNA: TGTGCCAGCAGCTTCGGGGGGAACGAGCAGTACTTC
CDR3 protein: CASSFGGNEQYF

V gene: TRBV4-3
J gene: TRBJ1-4
clone size: .
CDR3 length: 16
D gene: .
CDR3 DNA: TGCGCCAGCAGCCAAGATATCGGGGTTACAGGGGAAAAACTGTTTTTT
CDR3 protein: CASSQDIGVTGEKLFF

V gene: TRBV7-8
J gene: TRBJ2-7
clone size: .
CDR3 length: 16
D gene: .
CDR3 DNA: TGTGCCAGCAGCTTAGCGGAGGGTGCGCCCTCCTACGAGCAGTACTTC
CDR3 protein: CASSLAEGAPSYEQYF

V gene: TRBV27
J gene: TRBJ1-2
clone size: .
CDR3 length: 18
D gene: TRBD1
CDR3 DNA: TGTGCCAGCAGTTTGGGGACCCCCCGGACAGGGGATGAGGATGGCTACACCTTC
CDR3 protein: CASSLGTPRTGDEDGYTF

V gene: TRBV7-3
J gene: TRBJ1-1
clone size: .
CDR3 length: 15
D gene: .
CDR3 DNA: TGTGCCAGCAGCTTCACAGGGCCAGTGGGCACTGAAGCTTTCTTT
CDR3 protein: CASSFTGPVGTEAFF

V gene: TRBV5-6
J gene: TRBJ1-2
clone size: few
CDR3 length: 13
D gene: .
CDR3 DNA: TGTGCCAGCAGCTTTTTAGGGAGCCGGAACTACACCTTC
CDR3 protein: CASSFLGSRNYTF

V gene: TRBV18
J gene: TRBJ1-2
clone size: few
CDR3 length: 13
D gene: TRBD1
CDR3 DNA: TGTGCCAGCTCTACAGAGGGGGCTAGCGGCTACACCTTC
CDR3 protein: CASSTEGASGYTF

V gene: TRBV6-4
J gene: TRBJ2-2
clone size: .
CDR3 length: 15
D gene: TRBD2
CDR3 DNA: TGTGCCAGCAGCCGGGGGGACTTGAACACCGGGGAGCTGTTTTTT
CDR3 protein: CASSRGDLNTGELFF

V gene: TRBV4-1
J gene: TRBJ1-5
clone size: .
CDR3 length: 17
D gene: .
CDR3 DNA: TGCGCCAGCAGCCAAGCACCCTGGGGGGATAGCAATCAGCCCCAGCATTTT
CDR3 protein: CASSQAPWGDSNQPQHF

V gene: TRBV9
J gene: TRBJ2-7
clone size: few
CDR3 length: 12
D gene: .
CDR3 DNA: TGTGCCAGCAGCGCGACAGATTACGAGCAGTACTTC
CDR3 protein: CASSATDYEQYF

V gene: TRBV11-2
J gene: TRBJ1-1
clone size: .
CDR3 length: 12
D gene: TRBD1
CDR3 DNA: TGTGCCAGCAGCCCACAGGGGGTTGAAGCTTTCTTT
CDR3 protein: CASSPQGVEAFF

V gene: TRBV5-8
J gene: TRBJ2-7
clone size: once
CDR3 length: 15
D gene: TRBD2
CDR3 DNA: TGTGCCAGCAGCCTGGGGGCTCGGGGGGGCTACGAGCAGTACTTC
CDR3 protein: CASSLGARGGYEQYF

V gene: TRBV18
J gene: TRBJ1-2
clone size: .
CDR3 length: 14
D gene: TRBD1
CDR3 DNA: TGTGCCAGCTCACCTAATTCCGGGACAGATAGCTACACCTTC
CDR3 protein: CASSPNSGTDSYTF

V gene: TRBV7-6
J gene: TRBJ2-5
clone size: .
CDR3 length: 14
D gene: .
CDR3 DNA: TGTGCCAGCAGCTTAGCCGGGGGACAAGAGACCCAGTACTTC
CDR3 protein: CASSLAGGQETQYF